These 11 T cell receptor beta chains were all obtained from the same sample, sequenced in a study of graft-versus-host responses after intestinal transplantation. Method: immunoSEQ multiplex PCR; TCRdb's copy keeps in-frame clones and lacks some. The sample records 90,000 to 120,000 clones, roughly 90% being singletons. These TCRs are of unknown antigen specificity. This sample comprised unstimulated CD4+ T cells sorted from spleen or lymph node cells, obtained before transplant. Receptor source: a human donor who was the organ donor for an intestinal transplant.

The chain carries TRBV5-1 and TRBJ1-6, with a possible D match to TRBD1 (5 bases). The CDR3 extends over 16 amino acids. Per the germline V gene, CDR1 is SGHRS and CDR2 is YFSETQ. Trimming left V 0 bases short and J 7 bases short, with 14 bases between. The CDR3 region is CASSLVAQGPNSPLHF. The CDR3 DNA follows: TGCGCCAGCAGCTTGGTAGCGCAGGGACCCAATTCACCCCTCCACTTT.

The rearrangement uses TRBV7-9 and TRBJ2-7; D is unclear. Trimming took off 7 bases at V and 3 bases at J, with 13 bases between the two ends. This CDR3 has 13 amino acids. Germline assignment: CDR1 SEHNR and CDR2 FQNEAQ (reference sequence). The CDR3 loop reads CASTYPPSYEQYF. DNA of the CDR3: TGTGCCAGCACTTATCCACCGAGCTACGAGCAGTACTTC.

V and J are TRBV30 and TRBJ2-4; 11 positions match TRBD2. The trim removed 3 bases at V and 15 bases at J, leaving 10 bases unmatched. The CDR3 has 13 residues. Per the germline V gene, CDR1 is GTSNPN and CDR2 is SVGIG (reference sequence). CDR3 amino acids: CAWSPASGRNTYF. The CDR3 coding sequence is TGTGCCTGGAGCCCCGCTAGCGGGAGGAATACGTACTTC.

The chain uses TRBV27 and TRBJ2-5; TRBD1 matches 7 bases. CDR1 and CDR2 (germline): MNHEY, SMNVEV (reference sequence). This CDR3 is built from 13 residues. Unmatched junction bases numbered 5, after V lost 5 bases and J lost 5 bases. CDR3 amino acids: CASSRQGRETQYF. CDR3 sequence (DNA): TGTGCCAGCAGTAGACAGGGTCGCGAGACCCAGTACTTC.

The chain joins TRBV19 to TRBJ1-5; D not resolved. Trimming stripped 7 bases from V and 4 bases from J, with 8 bases between. The CDR3 runs to 12 residues. Looked up from germline, CDR1 is LNHDA and CDR2 is SQIVND (reference sequence). The DNA for the CDR3 is TGTGCCAGTATGAGGCCAAATCAGCCCCAGCATTTT. This encodes CASMRPNQPQHF.

V gene TRBV25-1 combines with J gene TRBJ2-1; D possibly corresponds to TRBD1 (5 bases). The CDR3 has 13 amino acids. The V end lost 1 base, the J end lost 11 bases, and 12 bases lay between the germline ends. Germline-derived CDR1 and CDR2 are MGHDK and SYGVNS. The CDR3 is CASSESQTDKQFF. CDR3 DNA sequence: TGTGCCAGCAGTGAATCGCAGACAGATAAGCAGTTCTTC.

This clone appeared once. The sample has other DNA sequences that encode this CDR3 too. CDR3 region: CASSLRVSGVGVEKLFF. DNA of the CDR3: TGTGCCAGCAGCTTGCGCGTCTCTGGAGTTGGGGTGGAAAAACTGTTTTTT. This chain links TRBV5-5 with TRBJ1-4; D is unresolved. Looked up from germline, CDR1 is SGHKS and CDR2 is YYEKEE (reference sequence). There are 17 residues in the CDR3. Trimming pared 1 base from V and 8 bases from J, leaving 21 bases between.

The chain couples TRBV11-3 to TRBJ2-7, with D possibly matching TRBD1 (5 bases). V lost 3 bases and J 2 bases, leaving 17 bases between the germline ends. CDR1 and CDR2 (germline): SGHNT, YENEEA. The CDR3 runs to 16 residues. CDR3 nucleotides: TGTGCCAGCAGCTTCAAACAGGCGGTCCCCCCCTACGAGCAGTACTTC. Translation: CASSFKQAVPPYEQYF.

This rearrangement joins TRBV9 to TRBJ1-2, with D tentatively TRBD1 (5 bases). Germline V CDR1 and CDR2: SGDLS, YYNGEE. The length of the CDR3 is 14 residues. Trimming cost V 0 bases and J 7 bases, with 13 bases left between them. CDR3 DNA sequence: TGTGCCAGCAGCGTAGGAGGGAGGGGAGCTGGCTACACCTTC. This codes for CASSVGGRGAGYTF.

The V gene is TRBV9, the J gene TRBJ2-3, with a weak D call TRBD2 (6 bases). Trimming shortened V by 0 bases and J by 3 bases, and 20 bases separated the two germline ends. Germline V gives CDR1 SGDLS, CDR2 YYNGEE. The CDR3 length is 18 residues. CDR3 bases: TGTGCCAGCAGCGTAGAGGTACTGGCGGGACGGAGGACAGATACGCAGTATTTT. Its protein product is CASSVEVLAGRRTDTQYF.

The chain combines TRBV7-9 with TRBJ2-3, with D hard to call. V lost 1 base, J lost 2 bases, and 10 bases lay in between. The CDR3 is made up of 15 amino acids. Germline CDR1 and CDR2: SEHNR and FQNEAQ (reference sequence). The CDR3 sequence: CASSLGRKHTDTQYF. CDR3 DNA sequence: TGTGCCAGCAGCTTAGGTAGGAAGCACACAGATACGCAGTATTTT.